The 23 T cell receptor beta chains listed next were all sequenced from one sample in a study of blood T cells in healthy people across ages. Combining a sample-barcoded 5' primer with a J-beta primer mix, a second PCR ran for 7 to 11 cycles. TCRdb passed the 5' RACE reads through MiXCR, listing each CDR3 protein once. The sample has about 650,000 distinct CDR3 sequences, approximately 31% seen once. Sequenced: blood. All receptors come from a woman older than 75 in good health.

In regard to this clonotype: Just one base apart from a much larger clone, this may be a read error. The chain recombines TRBV11-2 with TRBJ2-5; 10 positions agree with TRBD2. The CDR3 has 16 amino acids. V was clipped by 7 bases and J by 4 bases; unmatched bases: 12. Germline CDR1 reads SGHAT; CDR2 reads FQNNGV. The CDR3 loop is CASTTQRAGGRETQYF. The CDR3 DNA follows: TGTGCCAGCACTACCCAACGAGCGGGGGGGCGAGAGACCCAGTACTTC.

This clonotype was seen ten or more times. The gene calls are TRBV20-1 and TRBJ1-2; possible D gene TRBD1, 6 bases. Trimming removed 5 bases at V and 4 bases at J, with 11 bases between. Per the germline V gene, CDR1 is DFQATT and CDR2 is SNEGSKA (reference sequence). The CDR3 runs 12 residues. CDR3 in DNA: TGCAGTGCTTGGACAGACGGCTATGGCTACACCTTC. Translating gives CSAWTDGYGYTF.

Turning to this clonotype: Sequence at one end of the junction differs from germline and may be a read error. This chain links TRBV11-2 with TRBJ2-5; D may be TRBD1 or TRBD2 (5 bases each). The CDR3 extends over 13 amino acids. The germline V gene encodes CDR1 SGHAT and CDR2 FQNNGV. DNA of the CDR3: TGTGCCAGCGGGCGAGGGGCCATGCGCACCCGGTACTTC. The encoded protein is CASGRGAMRTRYF.

The chain recombines TRBV14 with TRBJ2-1, with 9 bases fitting TRBD2. The V and J ends lost 6 bases and 3 bases, in that order; junction bases with no gene match: 6. Germline values: CDR1 SGHDN, CDR2 FVKESK. This CDR3 contains 15 residues. This CDR3 reads CASSVGGGVYNEQFF. CDR3 nucleotide sequence: TGTGCCAGCAGTGTTGGCGGGGGGGTCTACAATGAGCAGTTCTTC. The full variable domain, with the rest looked up from reference TRBV14 and TRBJ2-1, is EAGVTQFPSHSVIEKGQTVTLRCDPISGHDNLYWYRRVMGKEIKFLLHFVKESKQDESGMPNNRFLAERTGGTYSTLKVQPAELEDSGVYFCASSVGGGVYNEQFFGPGTRLTVL.

This chain connects TRBV6-1 to TRBJ1-2; 9 bases agree with TRBD1. The CDR3 loop spans 18 amino acids. The V segment lost 2 bases and the J segment 4 bases; nucleotides outside the gene matches: 14. The germline V gene encodes CDR1 MNHNS and CDR2 SASEGT. The CDR3 protein is CASSERVGTGFTFYGYTF. CDR3 DNA sequence: TGTGCCAGCAGTGAAAGGGTGGGGACAGGGTTCACATTCTATGGCTACACCTTC.

By share, this clonotype ranks as medium-sized. V gene TRBV10-3 combines with J gene TRBJ2-7; 14 nucleotides match TRBD2. The germline V gene encodes CDR1 ENHRY and CDR2 SYGVKD. There are 13 residues in the CDR3. V dropped 6 bases and J dropped 7; count of bases not matched to a gene: 2. The CDR3 sequence is CAIRGLAGEEQYF. The CDR3 bases are TGTGCCATCAGGGGACTAGCGGGGGAAGAGCAGTACTTC.

This clonotype came up many times. This rearrangement joins TRBV29-1 to TRBJ2-1; D remains unclear. Germline loops: CDR1 SQVTM, CDR2 ANQGSEA. The V end lost 0 bases, the J end lost 0 bases, and 12 bases lay between the germline ends. The CDR3 is 16 residues long. In DNA form, the CDR3 reads TGCAGCGTTGAAGATGGTAGGCCCAGCTCCTACAATGAGCAGTTCTTC. Encoded protein: CSVEDGRPSSYNEQFF.

This clonotype was seen ten or more times. The chain joins TRBV6-2 or TRBV6-3 to TRBJ2-1; 10 positions match TRBD2. V lost 7 bases to trimming and J lost 7 bases; unmatched junction nucleotides: 10. The CDR3 sequence is 15 residues long. Germline CDR1 MNHEY, CDR2 SVGEGT. For the CDR3, the DNA is TGTGCCAGCAACCTAGCGGGGGCCTCGGGGAATGAGCAGTTCTTC. Protein: CASNLAGASGNEQFF.

The V and J genes are TRBV14 and TRBJ1-1; 12 positions agree with TRBD1. With 1 base clipped from V and 3 bases from J, the junction kept 3 bases outside the gene matches. The CDR3 sequence is 16 residues long. Per the germline V gene, CDR1 is SGHDN and CDR2 is FVKESK. In DNA, the CDR3 is TGTGCCAGCAGCCAAGCCGGGACAGGGGGCTACACTGAAGCTTTCTTT. It translates to CASSQAGTGGYTEAFF.

V usage is TRBV20-1 and J usage is TRBJ1-1, with no clear D. V lost 6 bases and J 4 bases, leaving 15 bases between the germline ends. The CDR3 spans 13 residues. The germline CDR1 and CDR2 sequences are DFQATT and SNEGSKA (reference sequence). CDR3 residues: CSAPGKESTEAFF. Here the CDR3 DNA reads TGCAGTGCGCCGGGGAAGGAATCCACTGAAGCTTTCTTT.

This clonotype occurred many times. The V and J genes are TRBV5-1 and TRBJ2-1, with 10 bases identical to TRBD2. The CDR3 loop spans 16 amino acids. J gave up 4 bases and V 3 bases, and 7 bases lay outside the gene matches. Per the germline V gene, CDR1 is SGHRS and CDR2 is YFSETQ. The CDR3: CASSSSERGGYNEQFF. DNA of the CDR3: TGCGCCAGCAGCTCGTCGGAGCGGGGGGGTTACAATGAGCAGTTCTTC.

V and J are TRBV7-9 and TRBJ2-3; D tentatively fits TRBD1 or TRBD2 (5 bases each). Germline V gives CDR1 SEHNR, CDR2 FQNEAQ (reference sequence). This CDR3 spans 14 amino acids. V was cut by 1 base and J by 6 bases, with 11 bases left in between. The CDR3 loop reads CASSLVGTRDTQYF. The CDR3 coding sequence is TGTGCCAGCAGCTTAGTAGGGACGCGGGATACGCAGTATTTT.

The chain couples TRBV10-3 to TRBJ2-5; 7 bases are shared with TRBD2. Germline lookup yields CDR1 ENHRY and CDR2 SYGVKD. J gave up 5 bases and V 8 bases, and 11 bases lay outside the gene matches. The CDR3 contains 14 residues. CDR3 DNA sequence: TGTGCCATCGGGCGGGGGAATCGGGAGGAGACCCAGTACTTC. This codes for CAIGRGNREETQYF.

A note on this clonotype: A clone one base away is much larger, so this may be a read error. The chain couples TRBV28 to TRBJ2-4; D ambiguous. The CDR3 consists of 17 residues. Germline-derived CDR1 and CDR2 are MDHEN and SYDVKM. V was shortened by 4 bases and J by 1 base, with 17 bases between the two germline ends. The CDR3 region is CASSSLDTLGAKNIQYF. As DNA, the CDR3 is TGTGCCAGCAGTTCCCTTGACACCTTGGGGGCCAAAAACATTCAGTACTTC.

V is TRBV5-1 and J is TRBJ1-4; 10 bases agree with TRBD1. The CDR3 loop spans 16 amino acids. The germline V gene has CDR1 SGHRS and CDR2 YFSETQ. Germline trimming cut 3 bases from V and 6 bases from J; bases unmatched to any gene: 8. The CDR3 protein is CASSWAWDRGDEKLFF. The CDR3 coding sequence is TGCGCCAGCAGCTGGGCCTGGGACAGGGGAGATGAAAAACTGTTTTTT.

This clonotype was found many times. The rearrangement links TRBV5-6 to TRBJ2-3; either TRBD1 or TRBD2 may fit D (5 bases each). V lost 5 bases to trimming and J lost 2 bases, with 9 bases between them. Germline CDR1 reads SGHDT; CDR2 reads YYEEEE. CDR3 size: 13 residues. The CDR3 loop reads CASSRDVTDTQYF. The CDR3 nucleotides read TGTGCCAGCAGTAGGGACGTCACAGATACGCAGTATTTT.

Concerning this clonotype: A much larger clone is a single base away; this may be a read error. The DNA for the CDR3 is TGTGCCAGCAGCCGACAGGGTGACAATGAGCAGTACTTC. Translating it yields CASSRQGDNEQYF. The chain links TRBV27 to TRBJ2-1, with 7 bases matching TRBD1. Matching the DNA end better, TRBJ2-7 makes the J call doubtful. Germline V gene data show CDR1 as MNHEY and CDR2 as SMNVEV (reference sequence). This CDR3 spans 13 amino acids.

This clonotype was counted many times. The chain employs TRBV10-3 and TRBJ2-7; TRBD1 agrees at 10 bases. There are 16 residues in the CDR3. V lost 0 bases to trimming and J lost 2 bases; unmatched junction nucleotides: 4. Germline V gives CDR1 ENHRY, CDR2 SYGVKD. CDR3 sequence reads: CAISESVGQGPYEQYF. CDR3 bases: TGTGCCATCAGTGAGTCGGTGGGACAGGGGCCCTACGAGCAGTACTTC.

The J gene is TRBJ1-1, the V gene TRBV11-2, with no clear D. Germline V gene lookup returns CDR1 SGHAT and CDR2 FQNNGV. V lost 1 base and J 3 bases, leaving 12 bases between the germline ends. CDR3 length equals 15 residues. The CDR3 DNA reads as TGTGCCAGCAGCTTAGCTGCAATCGGTTACACTGAAGCTTTCTTT. It yields the protein CASSLAAIGYTEAFF.

The table lists this clonotype with a few counts. This chain connects TRBV6-1 to TRBJ2-3; D call uncertain. Germline lookup yields CDR1 MNHNS and CDR2 SASEGT. This CDR3 is 14 amino acids long. V was trimmed by 2 bases and J by 1 base, leaving 7 bases between them. The CDR3 reads CASSESLRTDTQYF. The CDR3 nucleotides are TGTGCCAGCAGTGAATCTTTACGCACAGATACGCAGTATTTT.

In this sample, this clonotype turned up a few times. Just one base apart from a much larger clone, this may be a read error. The chain carries TRBV20-1 and TRBJ2-7; D gene uncertain. This CDR3 region has 12 residues. Germline V gene lookup returns CDR1 DFQATT and CDR2 SNEGSKA (reference sequence). The CDR3 DNA reads TGCAGGGCTAGGTACACGTCCTACGAGCAGTACTTC. It encodes CRARYTSYEQYF.

This clonotype was counted many times. This chain joins TRBV28 and TRBJ2-7, with D maybe TRBD1 (6 bases). The V gene lost 5 bases and the J gene lost 7 bases, with 27 bases spanning the gap. Germline V gene data show CDR1 as MDHEN and CDR2 as SYDVKM. The CDR3 covers 17 residues. In nucleotides, the CDR3 is TGTGCCAGCAGTGCGCTCCCTTCGACAGGCGATCCCTGGGAGCAGTACTTC. Translating gives CASSALPSTGDPWEQYF.

This clonotype was observed a handful of times. This chain uses TRBV27 with TRBJ1-5; 8 bases are a match to TRBD1. CDR3 length: 16 amino acids. Trimming removed 4 bases from V and 2 bases from J; junction bases left unmatched: 7. Germline CDR1 reads MNHEY; CDR2 reads SMNVEV (reference sequence). This chain's CDR3 is CASSSLGQGGNQPQHF. The CDR3, as DNA: TGTGCCAGCAGTTCCCTTGGACAGGGCGGCAATCAGCCCCAGCATTTT.